This T cell receptor beta chain appears in the sequencing data of a study of cytomegalovirus exposure and HLA in healthy donors. The V gene lost 5 bases and the J gene lost 6 bases, with 8 bases spanning the gap. From germline, CDR1 is DFQATT and CDR2 SNEGSKA (reference sequence). The CDR3 has 11 residues. Primers: 60 Vbeta forward and 13 Jbeta reverse. The protocol was immunoSEQ multiplex PCR, while the TCRdb copy is restricted to in-frame clones and leaves out a portion. The sample consists of about 150,000 clones, roughly 80% of them appearing once. This rearrangement joins TRBV20-1 to TRBJ2-1, with D uncertain. The sequence was collected from a man between 18 and 29 years old in good health and CMV-seronegative. Material for sequencing was PBMCs. CDR3 sequence: CSADRSNEQFF. The CDR3 DNA reads TGCAGTGCTGACCGGAGCAATGAGCAGTTCTTC.